This TCR beta chain was retrieved from a study of cytomegalovirus exposure and HLA in healthy donors. Findings and limits, study-wide: Highest at DRB1 and lowest at HLA-C, TCR association rates differed among HLA loci in a later analysis.

This CDR3 comprises 22 residues. Germline CDR1 is MNHEY and CDR2 is SMNVEV (reference sequence). With V trimmed by 6 bases and J by 3 bases, 27 bases remained unmatched. On this clone itself: Its antigen remains unknown.

The primer mix had 60 Vbeta and 13 Jbeta primers. Clones were read by immunoSEQ multiplex PCR, and TCRdb kept only the in-frame ones, dropping some. The repertoire includes around 250,000 clones, approximately 81% of them detected once, and less than 9% sits in the top ten. Sequenced sample: PBMCs. V and J are TRBV27 and TRBJ1-1; 11 bases align to TRBD1. This TCR came from a woman aged 60-70 years in good health and CMV-seropositive. CDR3 loop: CASSLSRSRRVPGQGVYTEAFF. The DNA of the CDR3 is TGTGCCAGCAGCCTCTCCCGAAGTCGTAGAGTTCCGGGACAGGGGGTTTACACTGAAGCTTTCTTT.